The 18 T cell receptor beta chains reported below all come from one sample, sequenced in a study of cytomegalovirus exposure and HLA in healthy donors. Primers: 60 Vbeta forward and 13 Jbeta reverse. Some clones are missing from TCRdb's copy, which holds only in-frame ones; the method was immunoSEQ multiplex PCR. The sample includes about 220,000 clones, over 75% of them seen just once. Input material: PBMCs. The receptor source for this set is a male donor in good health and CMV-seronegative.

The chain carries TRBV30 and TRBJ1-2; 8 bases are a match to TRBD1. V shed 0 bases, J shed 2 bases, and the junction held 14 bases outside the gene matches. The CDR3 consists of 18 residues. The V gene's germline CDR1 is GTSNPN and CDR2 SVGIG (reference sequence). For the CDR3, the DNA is TGTGCCTGGAGTGTACATTGGAGGGGGACAGGCGCCAACTATGGCTACACCTTC. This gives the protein CAWSVHWRGTGANYGYTF.

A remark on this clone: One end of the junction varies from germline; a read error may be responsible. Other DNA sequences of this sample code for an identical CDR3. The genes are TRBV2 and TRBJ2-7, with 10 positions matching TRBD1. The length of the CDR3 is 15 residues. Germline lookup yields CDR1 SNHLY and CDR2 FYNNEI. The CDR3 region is CASSEGQGESYEQYF. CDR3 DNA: TGTGCCAGCAGCGAAGGACAGGGGGAGTCCTACGAGCAGTACTTC.

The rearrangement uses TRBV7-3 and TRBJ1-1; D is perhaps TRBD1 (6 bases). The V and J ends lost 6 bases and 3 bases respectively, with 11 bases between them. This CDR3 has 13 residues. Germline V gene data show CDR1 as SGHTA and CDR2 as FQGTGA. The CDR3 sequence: CASRETGYTEAFF. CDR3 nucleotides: TGTGCCAGCAGAGAGACAGGTTACACTGAAGCTTTCTTT.

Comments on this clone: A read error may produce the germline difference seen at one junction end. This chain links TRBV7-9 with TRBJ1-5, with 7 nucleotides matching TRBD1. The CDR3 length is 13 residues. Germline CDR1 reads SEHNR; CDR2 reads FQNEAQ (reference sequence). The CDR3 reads CSSSQTGHQPQHF. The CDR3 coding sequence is TGTTCCAGCAGCCAGACAGGGCATCAGCCCCAGCATTTT.

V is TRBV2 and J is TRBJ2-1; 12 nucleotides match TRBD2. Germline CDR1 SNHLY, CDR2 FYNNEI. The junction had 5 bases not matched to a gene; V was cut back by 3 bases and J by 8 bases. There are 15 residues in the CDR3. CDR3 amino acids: CASSDWASGGDEQFF. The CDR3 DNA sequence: TGTGCCAGCAGTGATTGGGCTAGCGGGGGGGATGAGCAGTTCTTC.

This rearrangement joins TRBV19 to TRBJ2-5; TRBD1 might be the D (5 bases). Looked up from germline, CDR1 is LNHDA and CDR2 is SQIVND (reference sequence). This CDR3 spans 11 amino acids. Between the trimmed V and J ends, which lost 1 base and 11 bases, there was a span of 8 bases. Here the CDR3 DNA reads TGTGCCAGTAGTATAGGTCAGGGACAGTACTTC. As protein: CASSIGQGQYF.

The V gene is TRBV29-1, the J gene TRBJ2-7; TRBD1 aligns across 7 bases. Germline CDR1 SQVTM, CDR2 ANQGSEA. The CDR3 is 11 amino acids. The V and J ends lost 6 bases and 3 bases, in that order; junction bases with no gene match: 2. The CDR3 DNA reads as TGCAGCGTACAGGGGTTCTACGAGCAGTACTTC. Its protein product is CSVQGFYEQYF.

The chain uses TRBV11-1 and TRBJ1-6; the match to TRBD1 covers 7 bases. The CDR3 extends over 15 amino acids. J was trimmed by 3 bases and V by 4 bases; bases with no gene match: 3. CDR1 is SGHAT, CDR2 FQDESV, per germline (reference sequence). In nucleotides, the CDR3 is TGTGCCAGCAGCTCGGGACAGAGCTATAATTCACCCCTCCACTTT. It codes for CASSSGQSYNSPLHF.

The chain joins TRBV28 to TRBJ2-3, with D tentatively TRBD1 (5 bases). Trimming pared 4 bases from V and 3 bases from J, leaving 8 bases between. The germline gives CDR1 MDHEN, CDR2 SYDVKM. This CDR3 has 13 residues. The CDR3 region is CASSSPGTDTQYF. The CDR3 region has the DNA TGTGCCAGCAGTTCCCCAGGGACAGATACGCAGTATTTT.

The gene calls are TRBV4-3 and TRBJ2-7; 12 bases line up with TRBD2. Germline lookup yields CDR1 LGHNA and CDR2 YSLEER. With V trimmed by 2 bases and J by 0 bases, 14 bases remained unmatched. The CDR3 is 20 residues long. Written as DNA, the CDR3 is TGCGCCAGCAGCCAAACTCTACCGGGACTAGCGGGTTCAGGCTCCTACGAGCAGTACTTC. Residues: CASSQTLPGLAGSGSYEQYF.

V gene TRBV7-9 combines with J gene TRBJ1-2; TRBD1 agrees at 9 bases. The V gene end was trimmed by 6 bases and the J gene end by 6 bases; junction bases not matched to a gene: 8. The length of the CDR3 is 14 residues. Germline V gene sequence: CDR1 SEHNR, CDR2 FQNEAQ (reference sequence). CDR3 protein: CASRDGTGPDGYTF. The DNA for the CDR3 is TGTGCCAGCAGAGACGGGACAGGGCCGGATGGCTACACCTTC.

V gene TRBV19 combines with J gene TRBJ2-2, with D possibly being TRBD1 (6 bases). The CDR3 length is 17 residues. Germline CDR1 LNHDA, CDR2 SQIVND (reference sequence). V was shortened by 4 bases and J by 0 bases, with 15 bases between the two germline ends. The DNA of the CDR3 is TGTGCCAGTAGTAACTCCGGGACATACGCGAACACCGGGGAGCTGTTTTTT. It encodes CASSNSGTYANTGELFF.

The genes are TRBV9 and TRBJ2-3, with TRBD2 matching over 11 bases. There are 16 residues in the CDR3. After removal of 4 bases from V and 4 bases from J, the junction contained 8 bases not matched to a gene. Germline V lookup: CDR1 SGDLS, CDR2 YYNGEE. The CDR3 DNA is TGTGCCAGCAGCCCAGCTAGCGGGAGGATGGCAGATACGCAGTATTTT. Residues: CASSPASGRMADTQYF.

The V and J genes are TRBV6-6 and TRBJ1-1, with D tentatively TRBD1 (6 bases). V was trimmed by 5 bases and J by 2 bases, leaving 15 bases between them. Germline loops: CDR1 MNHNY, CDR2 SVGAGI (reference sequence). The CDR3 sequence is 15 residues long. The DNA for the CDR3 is TGTGCCAGCAGTACCAAGGGAGGGGGAAACACTGAAGCTTTCTTT. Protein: CASSTKGGGNTEAFF.

This chain's CDR3 is CASSAGTSGFYEQYF. The CDR3 DNA sequence: TGTGCCAGCAGCGCTGGGACTAGCGGCTTCTACGAGCAGTACTTC. V gene TRBV9 combines with J gene TRBJ2-7; 11 bases are a match to TRBD2. Germline V gene data show CDR1 as SGDLS and CDR2 as YYNGEE. This CDR3 has 15 amino acids. V shed 3 bases, J shed 3 bases, and the junction held 5 bases outside the gene matches.

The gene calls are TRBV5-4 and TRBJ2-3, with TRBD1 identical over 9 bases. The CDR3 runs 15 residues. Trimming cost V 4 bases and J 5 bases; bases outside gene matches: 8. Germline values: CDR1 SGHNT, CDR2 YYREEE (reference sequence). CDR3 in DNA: TGTGCCAGCAGCCGGGACAGGGAAGGGGAAGATACGCAGTATTTT. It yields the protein CASSRDREGEDTQYF.

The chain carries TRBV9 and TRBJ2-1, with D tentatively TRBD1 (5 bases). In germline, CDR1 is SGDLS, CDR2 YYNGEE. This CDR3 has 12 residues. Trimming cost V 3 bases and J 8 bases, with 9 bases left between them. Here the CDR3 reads CASSGGRDEQFF. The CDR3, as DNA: TGTGCCAGCAGCGGCGGCAGGGATGAGCAGTTCTTC.

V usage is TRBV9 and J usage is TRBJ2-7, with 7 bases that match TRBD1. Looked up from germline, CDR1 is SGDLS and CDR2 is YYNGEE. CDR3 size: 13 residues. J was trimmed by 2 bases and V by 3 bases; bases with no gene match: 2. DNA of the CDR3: TGTGCCAGCAGCGACGGACAGGCCTACGAGCAGTACTTC. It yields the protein CASSDGQAYEQYF.